This TCR beta chain was observed in a study of cytotoxic CD8 clonotypes in ibrutinib-treated CLL. General study points: Public clonotypes showed up rarely, and on treatment they shrank or held steady.

Per germline, CDR1 SGHTA and CDR2 FQGNSA. V gave up 4 bases and J gave up 6 bases; unmatched junction bases: 6. CDR3 length: 15 residues. Concerning this clone: What it recognizes is unknown.

Clones were sequenced by immunoSEQ multiplex PCR, and TCRdb holds only the in-frame ones, with some missing. The table lists roughly 180,000 clones, approximately 80% of them singletons, with about 4.9% in the top ten. The TCR originated in a human donor with chronic lymphocytic leukemia. Source: PBMCs, taken after 24 months of ibrutinib treatment. V is TRBV7-2 and J is TRBJ2-7; 13 nucleotides line up with TRBD2. The CDR3 reads CASSWTSGSPSEQYF. The CDR3 region has the DNA TGTGCCAGCAGCTGGACTAGCGGGAGTCCGTCCGAGCAGTACTTC.